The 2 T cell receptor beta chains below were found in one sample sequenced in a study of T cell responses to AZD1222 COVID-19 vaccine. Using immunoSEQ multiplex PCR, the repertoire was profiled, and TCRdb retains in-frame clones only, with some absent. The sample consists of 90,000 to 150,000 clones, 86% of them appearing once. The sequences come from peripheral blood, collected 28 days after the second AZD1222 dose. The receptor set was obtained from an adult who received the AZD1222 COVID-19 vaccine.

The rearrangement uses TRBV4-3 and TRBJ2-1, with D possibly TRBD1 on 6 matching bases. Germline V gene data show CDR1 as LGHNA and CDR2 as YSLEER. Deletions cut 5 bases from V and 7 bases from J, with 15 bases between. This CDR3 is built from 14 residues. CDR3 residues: CASSDGQFSNEQFF. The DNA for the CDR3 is TGCGCCAGCAGCGATGGACAGTTTAGTAATGAGCAGTTCTTC.

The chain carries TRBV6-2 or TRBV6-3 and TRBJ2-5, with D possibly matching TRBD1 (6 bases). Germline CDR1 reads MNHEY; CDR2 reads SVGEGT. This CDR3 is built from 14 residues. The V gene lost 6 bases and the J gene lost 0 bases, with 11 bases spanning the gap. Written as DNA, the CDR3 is TGTGCCAGCAGCCAACAGGGCTACCAAGAGACCCAGTACTTC. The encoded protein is CASSQQGYQETQYF.